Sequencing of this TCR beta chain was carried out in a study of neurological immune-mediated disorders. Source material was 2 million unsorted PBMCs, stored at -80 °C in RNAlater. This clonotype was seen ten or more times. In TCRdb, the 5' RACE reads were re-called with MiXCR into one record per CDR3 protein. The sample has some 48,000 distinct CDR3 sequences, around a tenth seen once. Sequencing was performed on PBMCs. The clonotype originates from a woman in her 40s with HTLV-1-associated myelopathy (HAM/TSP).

The CDR3 region is CASRSTGNSEAFF. CDR3 nucleotide sequence: TGTGCCAGCAGGTCGACGGGGAATTCTGAAGCTTTCTTT. V usage is TRBV12-3 or TRBV12-4 and J usage is TRBJ1-1; the D is unclear. The V end was cut by 6 bases, the J end by 6 bases, with 14 bases between. The CDR3 is 13 residues long.